These T cell receptor beta chains were read from a single sample in a study of identical twins. TCRdb reanalysed the 5' RACE reads using MiXCR and keeps one entry per CDR3 protein. The table has approximately 600,000 distinct CDR3 sequences, more than 9% seen once; the top ten hold approximately 3%. The same specimen was also included in a second study, on yellow fever vaccine responses in identical twins.

The sample was PBMCs. The receptors here all came from a young woman in good health. Both conserved end residues are part of each CDR3. Each record gives: J gene, V gene, CDR3 protein.

J: TRBJ2-1
V: TRBV11-2
CDR3: CASSLGPSGGANEQFF

J: TRBJ2-5
V: TRBV29-1
CDR3: CSAQKRSGQETQYF

J: TRBJ2-3
V: TRBV5-1
CDR3: CASSLLRDQDTQYF

J: TRBJ2-1
V: TRBV4-2
CDR3: CASRAEGAYNEQFF

J: TRBJ2-1
V: TRBV20-1
CDR3: CSARDPGGVGDEQFF

J: TRBJ2-1
V: TRBV19
CDR3: CASEVGTTSNEQFF

J: TRBJ2-7
V: TRBV7-9
CDR3: CASSLIGEDRVNEQYF

J: TRBJ1-4
V: TRBV5-4
CDR3: CASSPTAGGQRNEKLFF

J: TRBJ2-5
V: TRBV4-2
CDR3: CASSARLGGLALQETQYF

J: TRBJ2-2
V: TRBV12-3/TRBV12-4
CDR3: CASSPMPPGEGAGELFF

J: TRBJ2-1
V: TRBV12-3/TRBV12-4
CDR3: CASSAGLKNEQFF

J: TRBJ2-7
V: TRBV6-2/TRBV6-3
CDR3: CASTMPMGTGNYEQYF

J: TRBJ2-1
V: TRBV11-3
CDR3: CASSLGASGMNEQFF

J: TRBJ2-7
V: TRBV6-1
CDR3: CASIFTGGGSYEQYF

J: TRBJ2-7
V: TRBV20-1
CDR3: CSARVAGLNEQYF

J: TRBJ2-5
V: TRBV20-1
CDR3: CSATSGSDLETQYF

J: TRBJ1-5
V: TRBV2
CDR3: CASNFGVEPQHF

J: TRBJ2-3
V: TRBV12-3/TRBV12-4
CDR3: CASSFGLNADTQYF